The clone carrying this TCR beta chain was seen ten or more times. As yet, its antigen is unknown. Germline and junction disagree at one end, which may indicate a read error. The sample is drawn from a study of T-cell memory formation after mild COVID-19. Study outcomes and limitations: CD8+ contracting clones occupied EMRA, while CD4+ ones occupied mainly CM and EM. Cross-reactive memory seemingly joined, as some responding clones were found in pre-infection memory. SARS-CoV-2 specificity of second-wave clones peaking day 37 was unconfirmed. Contracting clones, day 15 to 85, had balanced CD4/CD8, and later expanders favored CD4+.

Using its own MiXCR run on the 5' RACE reads, TCRdb lists one record per CDR3 protein. The table lists under 300,000 distinct CDR3 sequences, roughly 17% of them singletons. Germline CDR1 SEHNR, CDR2 FQNEAQ (reference sequence). This CDR3 spans 12 amino acids. V gene TRBV7-9 combines with J gene TRBJ2-7; D remains unclear. The TCR was taken from a man younger than 30 who had mild COVID-19 (a few samples of this study predate the infection). Cell type and time point are not known. Sequences were obtained from PBMCs or a T cell subset sorted from them (not recorded which). In DNA, the CDR3 is TGCGCCAGCAGCTTGGTGGGCTACGAGCAGTACTTC. Protein: CASSLVGYEQYF.